Following are 23 T cell receptor beta chains from one sample sequenced in a study of shared clonotypes between healthy human individuals. The repertoire was sequenced with immunoSEQ multiplex PCR; TCRdb's copy has only in-frame clones and lacks some. The top ten clones hold more than 0.45% of a sample with approximately 1.1 million clones, around 78% of them seen once. The sample taken for sequencing was memory CD4+ T cells from PBMCs. Subset denoted: CD45RA-negative fraction. These receptors came from a young man in good health. Some clones in this sample may be carry-over from other donors' samples.

The chain uses TRBV19 and TRBJ1-2; D is perhaps TRBD1 (5 bases). V was trimmed by 7 bases and J by 0 bases, leaving 15 bases between them. The CDR3 length is 15 residues. CDR1 and CDR2 from the germline V gene are LNHDA and SQIVND (reference sequence). The CDR3 nucleotides read TGTGCCAGTACCCTCCGGGGACTTGCTAACTATGGCTACACCTTC. Its protein product is CASTLRGLANYGYTF.

The V and J genes are TRBV5-4 and TRBJ2-7; D is unresolved. The V and J ends lost 5 bases and 0 bases respectively, with 9 bases between them. The CDR3 is made up of 13 amino acids. Germline CDR1 reads SGHNT; CDR2 reads YYREEE (reference sequence). CDR3 protein: CASRPDHSYEQYF. CDR3 DNA sequence: TGTGCCAGCAGACCGGACCACTCCTACGAGCAGTACTTC.

In its sample, this clone was seen many times. The V call is TRBV4-2, the J call TRBJ2-7, with 9 bases matching TRBD2. V trimming: 1 base; J trimming: 6 bases; junction bases outside the gene matches: 7. The CDR3 contains 15 residues. Germline CDR1 LGHNA, CDR2 YNFKEQ. The CDR3 bases are TGTGCCAGCAGCCAAGCAATAGCGGGGGCGCGCGAGCAGTACTTC. It encodes CASSQAIAGAREQYF.

This chain joins TRBV28 and TRBJ1-6, with unresolved D. V lost 6 bases, J lost 8 bases, and 11 bases lay in between. The CDR3 contains 13 residues. Germline CDR1 and CDR2: MDHEN and SYDVKM. The CDR3 loop is CASRTRTYSPLHF. For the CDR3, the DNA is TGTGCCAGCAGAACACGGACCTATTCACCCCTCCACTTT.

The J gene is TRBJ1-3, the V gene TRBV30; D gene ambiguous. Germline V gives CDR1 GTSNPN, CDR2 SVGIG (reference sequence). The CDR3 extends over 15 amino acids. Trimming took off 4 bases at V and 4 bases at J, with 17 bases between the two ends. The CDR3 protein is CAWTLLAVSGNTIYF. The CDR3 coding sequence is TGTGCCTGGACTCTTTTGGCAGTATCGGGAAACACCATATATTTT.

The rearrangement joins TRBV7-9 to TRBJ1-3; D unresolved. CDR1 is SEHNR and CDR2 is FQNEAQ in the germline V gene (reference sequence). The CDR3 runs to 19 residues. V was cut by 0 bases and J by 0 bases, with 18 bases left in between. CDR3 amino acids: CASSLAIQAHWSSGNTIYF. The CDR3 coding sequence is TGTGCCAGCAGCTTAGCGATCCAAGCTCACTGGAGCTCTGGAAACACCATATATTTT.

The chain joins TRBV4-1 to TRBJ1-5; D call uncertain. This CDR3 has 14 residues. The V end lost 0 bases, the J end lost 4 bases, and 7 bases lay between the germline ends. The germline V gene encodes CDR1 MGHRA and CDR2 YSYEKL. The CDR3 sequence is CASSQDSGNQPQHF. DNA of the CDR3: TGCGCCAGCAGCCAAGATTCGGGAAATCAGCCCCAGCATTTT.

V and J are TRBV10-1 and TRBJ2-2; the match to TRBD2 covers 7 bases. This CDR3 has 16 amino acids. The germline CDR1 and CDR2 sequences are WNHNN and SYGVQD (reference sequence). Germline trimming cut 1 base from V and 3 bases from J; bases unmatched to any gene: 5. The CDR3 loop is CASSEWGTKDTGELFF. CDR3 nucleotide sequence: TGCGCCAGCAGTGAGTGGGGGACTAAGGACACCGGGGAGCTGTTTTTT.

The CDR3 loop is CASSQVIGRVQFF. CDR3 DNA: TGTGCCAGCAGCCAAGTGATAGGTAGAGTGCAGTTCTTC. The chain links TRBV14 to TRBJ2-1; D is undetermined. CDR1 and CDR2 from the germline V gene are SGHDN and FVKESK. Trimming took off 1 base at V and 12 bases at J, with 13 bases between the two ends. This CDR3 has 13 amino acids.

The CDR3 reads CASSLYPGARSEQYF. DNA for the CDR3: TGTGCCAGCAGCTTATACCCGGGGGCTAGATCCGAGCAGTACTTC. The V and J genes are TRBV7-3 and TRBJ2-7; D assignment may be TRBD1 or TRBD2 (6 bases each). V gave up 2 bases and J gave up 6 bases, with 17 bases separating them. Germline CDR1 SGHTA, CDR2 FQGTGA. The CDR3 is made up of 15 amino acids.

This chain uses TRBV10-3 with TRBJ2-1; 14 bases match TRBD2. Looked up from germline, CDR1 is ENHRY and CDR2 is SYGVKD. With 7 bases clipped from V and 2 bases from J, the junction kept 7 bases outside the gene matches. The CDR3 is made up of 17 amino acids. CDR3 in DNA: TGTGCCATCACCGCCCGGGGACTAGCGGGAGCCTACAATGAGCAGTTCTTC. This gives the protein CAITARGLAGAYNEQFF.

The chain joins TRBV11-2 to TRBJ1-2; D gene ambiguous. Germline lookup yields CDR1 SGHAT and CDR2 FQNNGV. Trimming stripped 1 base from V and 7 bases from J, with 7 bases between. The CDR3 runs to 12 residues. This CDR3 reads CASSLGPAGYTF. CDR3 bases: TGTGCCAGCAGCTTAGGACCTGCTGGCTACACCTTC.

J is TRBJ2-1 and V is TRBV2, with D maybe TRBD1 (5 bases). Trimming stripped 5 bases from V and 7 bases from J, with 18 bases between. In germline, CDR1 is SNHLY, CDR2 FYNNEI. The CDR3 has 15 residues. The CDR3: CASSYHKGRENEQFF. The CDR3 DNA is TGTGCCAGCAGTTACCACAAGGGCAGGGAAAATGAGCAGTTCTTC.

The CDR3 spells CASSRDRHEKLFF. CDR3 DNA sequence: TGTGCCAGCTCGAGGGACAGGCATGAAAAACTGTTTTTT. The V and J genes are TRBV6-1 and TRBJ1-4; TRBD1 matches 8 bases. CDR1 is MNHNS and CDR2 is SASEGT in the germline V gene. This CDR3 spans 13 amino acids. V was clipped by 8 bases and J by 6 bases; unmatched bases: 5.

The chain joins TRBV18 to TRBJ2-1; 12 nucleotides align to TRBD2. The trim removed 3 bases at V and 0 bases at J, leaving 0 bases unmatched. CDR1 is KGHSH, CDR2 LQKENI, per germline. CDR3 length equals 16 residues. The CDR3 DNA reads as TGTGCCAGCTCACCGACTAGCGGGAGCTCCTACAATGAGCAGTTCTTC. It specifies CASSPTSGSSYNEQFF.

The rearrangement links TRBV19 to TRBJ2-7; D is unclear. The V end was cut by 3 bases, the J end by 3 bases, with 12 bases between. Germline V gene data show CDR1 as LNHDA and CDR2 as SQIVND (reference sequence). This CDR3 has 14 amino acids. The CDR3 loop is CASSIRLGHYEQYF. The CDR3 nucleotides are TGTGCCAGTAGTATCCGCCTAGGGCACTACGAGCAGTACTTC.

J is TRBJ1-1 and V is TRBV28, with D uncertain. The CDR3 has 14 residues. V lost 2 bases to trimming and J lost 0 bases, with 7 bases between them. Germline-derived CDR1 and CDR2 are MDHEN and SYDVKM. In nucleotides, the CDR3 is TGTGCCAGCAGTTTACCCAGGATGAACACTGAAGCTTTCTTT. Translated: CASSLPRMNTEAFF.

This rearrangement joins TRBV19 to TRBJ2-1; 12 bases are a match to TRBD2. Germline CDR1 is LNHDA and CDR2 is SQIVND (reference sequence). This CDR3 region has 16 residues. V trimming: 6 bases; J trimming: 3 bases; junction bases outside the gene matches: 6. The CDR3 DNA sequence: TGTGCCAGTAGACCCGGGACTAGCGGGCACTACAATGAGCAGTTCTTC. Translated: CASRPGTSGHYNEQFF.

This clone occurred many times. The chain uses TRBV6-4 and TRBJ1-4; the match to TRBD1 covers 8 bases. This CDR3 is built from 15 residues. CDR1 is MRHNA and CDR2 is SNTAGT in the germline V gene. The J segment lost 0 bases and the V segment lost 7 bases, leaving 4 bases of the junction unmatched. The CDR3 reads CASIGQGATNEKLFF. The CDR3 DNA is TGTGCCAGCATCGGACAGGGCGCAACTAATGAAAAACTGTTTTTT.

This clone occurred once. This chain joins TRBV4-3 and TRBJ2-7; D might be TRBD2 (6 bases). This CDR3 contains 14 residues. Trimming shortened V by 0 bases and J by 6 bases, and 12 bases separated the two germline ends. Germline CDR1 reads LGHNA; CDR2 reads YSLEER. The CDR3 loop is CASSQEVAGGEQYF. CDR3 in DNA: TGCGCCAGCAGCCAAGAGGTCGCCGGGGGCGAGCAGTACTTC.

V gene TRBV7-2 combines with J gene TRBJ2-7, with 8 bases lining up with TRBD2. V was clipped by 0 bases and J by 0 bases; unmatched bases: 13. The CDR3 is 19 residues long. Germline V CDR1 and CDR2: SGHTA, FQGNSA. For the CDR3, the DNA is TGTGCCAGCAGCTTAGCGTACACTTCGACTAGCGCAGTCTCCTACGAGCAGTACTTC. Residues: CASSLAYTSTSAVSYEQYF.

V is TRBV28 and J is TRBJ1-2; 8 bases fit TRBD1. The J segment lost 2 bases and the V segment lost 6 bases, leaving 8 bases of the junction unmatched. Germline CDR1 reads MDHEN; CDR2 reads SYDVKM. The CDR3 contains 15 residues. In DNA form, the CDR3 reads TGTGCCAGCAGACTATCGACAGGGGTAAACTATGGCTACACCTTC. It yields the protein CASRLSTGVNYGYTF.

This chain uses TRBV7-9 with TRBJ2-1; D is possibly TRBD2 (5 bases). Germline CDR1 and CDR2: SEHNR and FQNEAQ (reference sequence). With 1 base removed from V and 6 bases from J, the gap between germline ends came to 7 bases. The CDR3 is 13 amino acids. Here the CDR3 DNA reads TGTGCCAGCAGCTTAGGGACTCTCAATGAGCAGTTCTTC. It is translated as CASSLGTLNEQFF.